This T cell receptor beta chain was identified during a study of cytotoxic CD8 clonotypes in ibrutinib-treated CLL. For the study at large: On average, each sample had 255,043 productive templates and tens of thousands of productive rearrangements.

The CDR3 loop spans 14 amino acids. CDR1 and CDR2 (germline): MDHEN, SYDVKM. V lost 3 bases and J lost 7, with 14 bases in between. This table comes from immunoSEQ multiplex PCR, and its TCRdb copy is limited to in-frame clones, with some not included. Of about 130,000 clones listed, approximately 80% are singletons. The chain employs TRBV28 and TRBJ2-3; D not certain. The starting material was PBMCs, obtained after 12 months of ibrutinib treatment. The TCR was taken from a human donor with chronic lymphocytic leukemia. In DNA, the CDR3 is TGTGCCAGCAGTTTTCCCCGGCCGCCTTATACGCAGTATTTT. This sequence encodes CASSFPRPPYTQYF.